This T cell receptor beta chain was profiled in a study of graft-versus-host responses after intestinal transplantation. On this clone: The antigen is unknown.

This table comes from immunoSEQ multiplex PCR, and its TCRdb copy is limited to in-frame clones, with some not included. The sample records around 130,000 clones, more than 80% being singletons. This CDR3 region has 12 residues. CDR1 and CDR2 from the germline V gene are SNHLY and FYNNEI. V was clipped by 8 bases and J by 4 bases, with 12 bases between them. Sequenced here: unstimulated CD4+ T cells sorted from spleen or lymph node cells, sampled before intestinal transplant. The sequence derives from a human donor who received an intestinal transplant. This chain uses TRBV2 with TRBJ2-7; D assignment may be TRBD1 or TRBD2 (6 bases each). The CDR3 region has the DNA TGTGCCAGCCAGAGGGGGGATTACGAGCAGTACTTC. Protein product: CASQRGDYEQYF.